This T cell receptor (beta chain) comes out of a study of OX40 agonist ivuxolimab in advanced cancers. The wider study: People in dose escalation had one of these cancers: hepatocellular carcinoma, melanoma, renal cell or head and neck cancer. At 82.7% male, the cohort had a mean age of about 55 years, ranging from about 20 to 79. The study's findings and limits: CD4+ T cells averaged fewer expanded clones than CD8+ T cells.

The CDR3 extends over 16 amino acids. From germline, CDR1 is SGHAT and CDR2 FQDESV (reference sequence). The V and J ends lost 1 base and 10 bases, in that order; junction bases with no gene match: 10. About this clone: Its antigen is not identified.

The protocol was immunoSEQ multiplex PCR, while the TCRdb copy is restricted to in-frame clones and leaves out a portion. The data show about 80,000 clones, around nine tenths seen once. V usage is TRBV11-1 and J usage is TRBJ2-1; 10 nucleotides align to TRBD2. The TCR was taken from an adult with an advanced solid tumor such as melanoma, head and neck, liver or kidney cancer. The sequenced sample was CD4+ or CD8+ T cells sorted from blood, obtained in a trial of the OX40 agonist ivuxolimab. Written as DNA, the CDR3 is TGTGCCAGCAGCTTAGTGGGTCTAGCGGGAGCAGGAGAGCAGTTCTTC. Translated, it gives CASSLVGLAGAGEQFF.